A selection of T cell receptor beta chains follows, all from one sample in a study of OX40 agonist ivuxolimab in advanced cancers. TCRdb's table, derived via immunoSEQ multiplex PCR, lists solely in-frame clones and lacks some. The sample consists of approximately 42,000 clones, roughly 87% of them appearing once. The sample here was CD4+ or CD8+ T cells sorted from blood, taken in a trial of the OX40 agonist ivuxolimab. These TCRs come from an adult with an advanced solid tumor such as melanoma, head and neck, liver or kidney cancer. CDR3s include the opening cysteine and the closing phenylalanine or tryptophan. D genes are given only for firm matches. Clone size is stated in some rows and not others, as once, few, many or a class when expanded.

CDR3 protein: CASSFRDRAYEQYF
CDR3 DNA: TGTGCCAGCAGTTTCCGGGACAGAGCCTACGAGCAGTACTTC
clone size: NA
D gene: TRBD1
V gene: TRBV27
J gene: TRBJ2-7

CDR3 protein: CASSLPDSQETQYF
CDR3 DNA: TGTGCCAGCAGCTTACCGGACAGTCAAGAGACCCAGTACTTC
clone size: medium-sized
D gene: NA
V gene: TRBV11-2
J gene: TRBJ2-5

CDR3 protein: CASSWGGPYEQYF
CDR3 DNA: TGTGCCAGCAGCTGGGGCGGCCCCTACGAGCAGTACTTC
clone size: NA
D gene: NA
V gene: TRBV6-5
J gene: TRBJ2-7

CDR3 protein: CASSLVRGREKLFF
CDR3 DNA: TGTGCCAGCAGCTTGGTCAGGGGACGGGAAAAACTGTTTTTT
clone size: NA
D gene: NA
V gene: TRBV7-6
J gene: TRBJ1-4

CDR3 protein: CASSSPRGANSEQFF
CDR3 DNA: TGTGCCAGCAGCTCCCCCCGGGGGGCCAATAGTGAGCAGTTCTTC
clone size: NA
D gene: NA
V gene: TRBV7-9
J gene: TRBJ2-1

CDR3 protein: CASSIASGGTYEQYF
CDR3 DNA: TGTGCCAGTAGTATAGCCTCGGGGGGGACCTACGAGCAGTACTTC
clone size: NA
D gene: TRBD2
V gene: TRBV19
J gene: TRBJ2-7

CDR3 protein: CASSLRGLTNEKLFF
CDR3 DNA: TGTGCCAGCAGTTTGAGGGGCTTGACTAATGAAAAACTGTTTTTT
clone size: NA
D gene: NA
V gene: TRBV27
J gene: TRBJ1-4

CDR3 protein: CAISAGANVLTF
CDR3 DNA: TGTGCCATCTCCGCTGGGGCCAACGTCCTGACTTTC
clone size: NA
D gene: NA
V gene: TRBV10-3
J gene: TRBJ2-6

CDR3 protein: CASSSGLAEGTDTQYF
CDR3 DNA: TGTGCCAGCAGCTCCGGACTAGCCGAGGGCACAGATACGCAGTATTTT
clone size: NA
D gene: TRBD2
V gene: TRBV7-3
J gene: TRBJ2-3

CDR3 protein: CATSAGWGSNVYEQYF
CDR3 DNA: TGTGCCACCAGCGCGGGTTGGGGATCAAATGTCTACGAGCAGTACTTC
clone size: few
D gene: NA
V gene: TRBV15
J gene: TRBJ2-7

CDR3 protein: CASSLSRGSTEAFF
CDR3 DNA: TGTGCCAGCAGTTTATCGCGGGGTTCCACTGAAGCTTTCTTT
clone size: NA
D gene: NA
V gene: TRBV27
J gene: TRBJ1-1

CDR3 protein: CASSLTGGTNNEQFF
CDR3 DNA: TGTGCCAGCAGTCTTACAGGGGGGACTAACAATGAGCAGTTCTTC
clone size: NA
D gene: NA
V gene: TRBV6-6
J gene: TRBJ2-1

CDR3 protein: CASSQELWGTGELFF
CDR3 DNA: TGCGCCAGCAGCCAAGAGTTGTGGGGGACCGGGGAGCTGTTTTTT
clone size: NA
D gene: NA
V gene: TRBV4-1
J gene: TRBJ2-2

CDR3 protein: CASSMGTHGSYNEQFF
CDR3 DNA: TGTGCCAGTAGTATGGGGACCCACGGCTCCTACAATGAGCAGTTCTTC
clone size: NA
D gene: NA
V gene: TRBV19
J gene: TRBJ2-1

CDR3 protein: CASSSAGTGWNTIYF
CDR3 DNA: TGTGCCAGCAGCTCCGCCGGGACAGGGTGGAACACCATATATTTT
clone size: NA
D gene: TRBD1
V gene: TRBV7-9
J gene: TRBJ1-3

CDR3 protein: CASSESGQATQYF
CDR3 DNA: TGCGCCAGCAGTGAGTCCGGGCAAGCGACCCAGTACTTC
clone size: NA
D gene: NA
V gene: TRBV10-1
J gene: TRBJ2-5

CDR3 protein: CASSLYRVDNEKLFF
CDR3 DNA: TGTGCCAGCAGTTTATACAGGGTTGATAATGAAAAACTGTTTTTT
clone size: NA
D gene: NA
V gene: TRBV2
J gene: TRBJ1-4

CDR3 protein: CASSQEQGSSGNTIYF
CDR3 DNA: TGCGCCAGCAGCCAAGAACAGGGTAGCTCTGGAAACACCATATATTTT
clone size: NA
D gene: NA
V gene: TRBV5-1
J gene: TRBJ1-3

CDR3 protein: CASSYSDSRTREQYF
CDR3 DNA: TGTGCCAGCAGTTACTCGGACAGTCGGACGCGGGAGCAGTACTTC
clone size: once
D gene: NA
V gene: TRBV6-6
J gene: TRBJ2-7

CDR3 protein: CASSLPGPRGETQYF
CDR3 DNA: TGTGCCAGCAGCCTCCCCGGGCCCCGAGGAGAGACCCAGTACTTC
clone size: NA
D gene: NA
V gene: TRBV7-6
J gene: TRBJ2-5

CDR3 protein: CSVERDGHYEQYF
CDR3 DNA: TGCAGCGTTGAACGGGACGGCCACTACGAGCAGTACTTC
clone size: NA
D gene: NA
V gene: TRBV29-1
J gene: TRBJ2-7

CDR3 protein: CASSYGGKDSPLHF
CDR3 DNA: TGTGCCAGCAGTTACGGGGGGAAGGATTCACCCCTCCACTTT
clone size: few
D gene: NA
V gene: TRBV6-6
J gene: TRBJ1-6

CDR3 protein: CASGPRDRGPYEQYF
CDR3 DNA: TGTGCTAGTGGTCCCCGGGACAGGGGACCCTACGAGCAGTACTTC
clone size: NA
D gene: TRBD1
V gene: TRBV12-5
J gene: TRBJ2-7

CDR3 protein: CASTDEGKRNTIYF
CDR3 DNA: TGTGCCAGCACCGATGAGGGCAAAAGGAACACCATATATTTT
clone size: once
D gene: NA
V gene: TRBV6-5
J gene: TRBJ1-3

CDR3 protein: CASSTRQSLSYNEQFF
CDR3 DNA: TGTGCCAGTTCCACGAGGCAGAGCCTCTCCTACAATGAGCAGTTCTTC
clone size: NA
D gene: NA
V gene: TRBV19
J gene: TRBJ2-1

CDR3 protein: CASSPLVWGGFNSPLHF
CDR3 DNA: TGTGCCAGCAGCCCCCTGGTGTGGGGGGGATTTAATTCACCCCTCCACTTT
clone size: NA
D gene: NA
V gene: TRBV27
J gene: TRBJ1-6

CDR3 protein: CASSWGQGVYNEQFF
CDR3 DNA: TGTGCCAGCAGTTGGGGACAGGGGGTATACAATGAGCAGTTCTTC
clone size: NA
D gene: TRBD1
V gene: TRBV28
J gene: TRBJ2-1

CDR3 protein: CASSLYGGTNTGELFF
CDR3 DNA: TGTGCCAGCAGCTTGTATGGTGGAACGAACACCGGGGAGCTGTTTTTT
clone size: NA
D gene: NA
V gene: TRBV5-5
J gene: TRBJ2-2

CDR3 protein: CASSRTAYNEKLFF
CDR3 DNA: TGTGCCAGCAGTAGGACAGCCTATAATGAAAAACTGTTTTTT
clone size: NA
D gene: NA
V gene: TRBV7-9
J gene: TRBJ1-4

CDR3 protein: CASSLGQNYGYTF
CDR3 DNA: TGTGCCAGCAGTTTGGGACAGAACTATGGCTACACCTTC
clone size: NA
D gene: TRBD1
V gene: TRBV27
J gene: TRBJ1-2

CDR3 protein: CASRDRGQNTGELFF
CDR3 DNA: TGTGCCAGCAGGGACAGGGGCCAGAACACCGGGGAGCTGTTTTTT
clone size: NA
D gene: TRBD1
V gene: TRBV6-1
J gene: TRBJ2-2

CDR3 protein: CASSPGYRGYEQYF
CDR3 DNA: TGTGCCAGCTCACCAGGGTACAGGGGCTACGAGCAGTACTTC
clone size: NA
D gene: TRBD1
V gene: TRBV18
J gene: TRBJ2-7

CDR3 protein: CASGTEAFF
CDR3 DNA: TGTGCCAGCGGGACTGAAGCTTTCTTT
clone size: once
D gene: NA
V gene: TRBV27
J gene: TRBJ1-1

CDR3 protein: CASSPWGSIVDTEAFF
CDR3 DNA: TGTGCCAGCAGCCCTTGGGGATCGATAGTGGACACTGAAGCTTTCTTT
clone size: NA
D gene: NA
V gene: TRBV14
J gene: TRBJ1-1

CDR3 protein: CATSGEKLFF
CDR3 DNA: TGTGCCACCAGCGGCGAAAAACTGTTTTTT
clone size: NA
D gene: NA
V gene: TRBV15
J gene: TRBJ1-4

CDR3 protein: CASSTGGGLETQYF
CDR3 DNA: TGTGCCAGCAGCACAGGGGGCGGGTTAGAGACCCAGTACTTC
clone size: NA
D gene: TRBD1
V gene: TRBV7-2
J gene: TRBJ2-5

CDR3 protein: CASSQESFEQYF
CDR3 DNA: TGTGCCAGCAGCCAGGAGTCCTTCGAGCAGTACTTC
clone size: NA
D gene: NA
V gene: TRBV14
J gene: TRBJ2-7

CDR3 protein: CASKKGGGGAFGHEQFF
CDR3 DNA: TGTGCCAGTAAAAAAGGAGGCGGGGGGGCGTTTGGGCATGAGCAGTTCTTC
clone size: NA
D gene: TRBD2
V gene: TRBV19
J gene: TRBJ2-1

CDR3 protein: CASSGGLNTEAFF
CDR3 DNA: TGTGCCAGCAGTGGGGGGTTGAACACTGAAGCTTTCTTT
clone size: NA
D gene: NA
V gene: TRBV2
J gene: TRBJ1-1

CDR3 protein: CASSLGSGTEASF
CDR3 DNA: TGTGCCAGCAGCTTAGGATCAGGGACTGAAGCTTCCTTT
clone size: NA
D gene: NA
V gene: TRBV11-2
J gene: TRBJ1-1